A single T cell receptor (beta chain) is shown here with its context. The sample is drawn from a study of blood T cell repertoires in COVID-19. CDR1 SGHNT and CDR2 YENEEA come from the germline V gene. V was clipped by 5 bases and J by 4 bases, with 12 bases between them. CDR3 length: 14 amino acids. Libraries were prepared by immunoSEQ multiplex PCR; TCRdb keeps only in-frame clonotypes and omits some of them. The data show more than 200,000 clones, about 88% seen once. The V gene is TRBV11-3, the J gene TRBJ2-1; D might be TRBD1 (6 bases). The TCR was taken from a woman between 45 and 60 years old with COVID-19, enrolled during active disease. Specimen: peripheral blood. CDR3: CASSRLDRYNEQFF. DNA of the CDR3: TGTGCCAGCAGCAGACTTGACAGGTACAATGAGCAGTTCTTC.